This entry concerns a single T cell receptor beta chain. Clones were sequenced by immunoSEQ multiplex PCR, and TCRdb holds only the in-frame ones, with some missing. Here the sample spans about 270,000 clones, about 91% being singletons. Trimming took 6 bases from V and 8 from J; bases not matched to a gene: 17. This CDR3 is 17 amino acids long. Germline CDR1 SNHLY, CDR2 FYNNEI. This entry comes from a study of blood T cell repertoires in COVID-19. Residents of about two dozen US areas, aged about 18 to 100 years, made up the participants. This chain uses TRBV2 with TRBJ2-4, with 9 bases fitting TRBD1. This TCR was recovered from a man aged 40-49 years who had been exposed to COVID-19. The sample taken for sequencing was PBMCs or T cells enriched from blood (not recorded which). Written as DNA, the CDR3 is TGTGCCAGCAGCCCCCCGGGACAGGGTTTTGTTTCGGACATTCAGTACTTC. This translates into CASSPPGQGFVSDIQYF. The variable domain in full, with the rest retrieved from reference TRBV2 and TRBJ2-4, is EPEVTQTPSHQVTQMGQEVILRCVPISNHLYFYWYRQILGQKVEFLVSFYNNEISEKSEIFDDQFSVERPDGSNFTLKIRSTKLEDSAMYFCASSPPGQGFVSDIQYFGAGTRLSVL.